One sample yielded the 14 T cell receptor beta chains listed below, sequenced in a study of blood T cell repertoires in COVID-19. The assay was immunoSEQ multiplex PCR, and TCRdb's table has in-frame clones only and misses some. The repertoire has approximately 220,000 clones, roughly 81% of them found once; the top ten carry 2.9%. The specimen was peripheral blood. These receptors were obtained from a man aged 45-60 years who had recovered from COVID-19.

Turning to this clone: Additional DNA sequences in this sample encode the identical CDR3. J is TRBJ1-1 and V is TRBV28; 7 nucleotides match TRBD1. Trimming took 6 bases from V and 5 from J; bases not matched to a gene: 6. The length of the CDR3 is 13 residues. Germline V lookup: CDR1 MDHEN, CDR2 SYDVKM. Here the CDR3 reads CASSRDRVTEAFF. As DNA, the CDR3 is TGTGCCAGCAGCCGCGACAGGGTGACTGAAGCTTTCTTT.

The genes are TRBV19 and TRBJ2-7, with 9 bases fitting TRBD1. V shed 2 bases, J shed 3 bases, and the junction held 5 bases outside the gene matches. The CDR3 loop spans 15 amino acids. CDR1 is LNHDA and CDR2 is SQIVND in the germline V gene (reference sequence). The CDR3 spells CASSIKQGADYEQYF. As DNA, the CDR3 is TGTGCCAGTAGTATAAAACAGGGGGCGGACTACGAGCAGTACTTC.

The chain links TRBV19 to TRBJ2-3; TRBD1 might be the D (5 bases). Germline-derived CDR1 and CDR2 are LNHDA and SQIVND (reference sequence). This CDR3 has 15 amino acids. The V gene lost 1 base and the J gene lost 4 bases, with 12 bases spanning the gap. CDR3 residues: CASSIGRGGADTQYF. The CDR3 DNA follows: TGTGCCAGTAGTATAGGAAGGGGCGGCGCAGATACGCAGTATTTT.

The rearrangement uses TRBV10-3 and TRBJ2-7; 14 bases line up with TRBD2. CDR1 and CDR2 from the germline V gene are ENHRY and SYGVKD. With V trimmed by 6 bases and J by 4 bases, 2 bases remained unmatched. The CDR3 spans 14 residues. The CDR3 region has the DNA TGTGCCATCAGGGGGACTAGCGGGAGTTACGAGCAGTACTTC. It codes for CAIRGTSGSYEQYF.

This chain links TRBV27 with TRBJ2-3, with 12 bases matching TRBD2. The CDR3 runs 15 residues. Germline V gene data show CDR1 as MNHEY and CDR2 as SMNVEV (reference sequence). V shed 8 bases and J 0 bases; nucleotides not matched to a gene: 3. The CDR3 sequence is CASSGLAGSTDTQYF. CDR3 sequence (DNA): TGTGCCAGCTCAGGACTAGCGGGAAGCACAGATACGCAGTATTTT.

The chain has TRBV5-1 and TRBJ1-6, with 9 nucleotides matching TRBD1. J gave up 0 bases and V 1 base, and 2 bases lay outside the gene matches. This CDR3 has 17 amino acids. CDR1 and CDR2 from the germline V gene are SGHRS and YFSETQ. In nucleotides, the CDR3 is TGCGCCAGCAGCTTGACAGGGGGCGTCTCCTATAATTCACCCCTCCACTTT. This translates into CASSLTGGVSYNSPLHF.

The chain recombines TRBV19 with TRBJ1-5; D not resolved. Germline CDR1 LNHDA, CDR2 SQIVND (reference sequence). The V gene lost 8 bases and the J gene lost 5 bases, with 13 bases spanning the gap. The CDR3 length is 13 residues. The CDR3 sequence: CASGRRRDQPQHF. Here the CDR3 DNA reads TGTGCCAGTGGGAGGAGGCGAGATCAGCCCCAGCATTTT.

This clone has a handful of counts. The V and J genes are TRBV28 and TRBJ1-6; tentative D call: TRBD1 (6 bases). The CDR3 extends over 15 amino acids. V was cut by 2 bases and J by 6 bases, with 11 bases left in between. Per germline, CDR1 MDHEN and CDR2 SYDVKM. CDR3 region: CASSLGGAPNSPLHF. The CDR3 region has the DNA TGTGCCAGCAGTTTAGGGGGGGCGCCTAATTCACCCCTCCACTTT.

This chain connects TRBV7-2 to TRBJ2-3; 8 nucleotides align to TRBD1. Germline trimming cut 5 bases from V and 8 bases from J; bases unmatched to any gene: 6. The CDR3 contains 13 residues. Germline CDR1 and CDR2: SGHTA and FQGNSA. CDR3 loop: CASSAQGAITQYF. In DNA, the CDR3 is TGTGCCAGCAGCGCGCAGGGGGCAATTACGCAGTATTTT.

The gene calls are TRBV18 and TRBJ1-1; 9 bases fit TRBD1. Germline V gene lookup returns CDR1 KGHSH and CDR2 LQKENI. The V segment lost 3 bases and the J segment 7 bases; nucleotides outside the gene matches: 3. There are 13 residues in the CDR3. The CDR3 sequence is CASSPAGQGEAFF. CDR3 nucleotide sequence: TGTGCCAGCTCACCCGCGGGACAGGGTGAAGCTTTCTTT.

This chain joins TRBV18 and TRBJ2-3; 8 bases are a match to TRBD2. V dropped 3 bases and J dropped 10; count of bases not matched to a gene: 9. The CDR3 consists of 14 residues. Germline assignment: CDR1 KGHSH and CDR2 LQKENI. CDR3 sequence: CASSPSSAGGAQYF. The CDR3 coding sequence is TGTGCCAGCTCACCTAGCTCTGCGGGAGGCGCGCAGTATTTT.

The chain couples TRBV5-1 to TRBJ2-7; 11 positions agree with TRBD2. Germline lookup yields CDR1 SGHRS and CDR2 YFSETQ. The V gene end was trimmed by 4 bases and the J gene end by 0 bases; junction bases not matched to a gene: 15. The CDR3 extends over 19 amino acids. The CDR3 loop reads CASSRYGERLAGNSYEQYF. CDR3 DNA sequence: TGCGCCAGCAGCAGGTATGGGGAGAGACTAGCGGGGAACTCCTACGAGCAGTACTTC. The entire variable domain, with the rest obtained from reference TRBV5-1 and TRBJ2-7, is as follows: KAGVTQTPRYLIKTRGQQVTLSCSPISGHRSVSWYQQTPGQGLQFLFEYFSETQRNKGNFPGRFSGRQFSNSRSEMNVSTLELGDSALYLCASSRYGERLAGNSYEQYFGPGTRLTVT.

This clone was found once. This chain joins TRBV19 and TRBJ1-2; 7 positions match TRBD1. Germline V CDR1 and CDR2: LNHDA, SQIVND (reference sequence). The V segment lost 6 bases and the J segment 7 bases; nucleotides outside the gene matches: 5. The CDR3 length is 12 residues. CDR3 amino acids: CASSPTGFGYTF. As DNA, the CDR3 is TGTGCCAGTAGCCCGACAGGGTTTGGCTACACCTTC.

In the case of this clone: This sample includes further DNA sequences coding for the same CDR3. The chain has TRBV24-1 and TRBJ2-3; the match to TRBD1 covers 9 bases. The CDR3 is 13 residues long. Looked up from germline, CDR1 is KGHDR and CDR2 is SFDVKD. V dropped 7 bases and J dropped 3; count of bases not matched to a gene: 1. The CDR3 region is CATRGQGTDTQYF. The CDR3 nucleotides read TGTGCCACCAGGGGACAGGGAACAGATACGCAGTATTTT.